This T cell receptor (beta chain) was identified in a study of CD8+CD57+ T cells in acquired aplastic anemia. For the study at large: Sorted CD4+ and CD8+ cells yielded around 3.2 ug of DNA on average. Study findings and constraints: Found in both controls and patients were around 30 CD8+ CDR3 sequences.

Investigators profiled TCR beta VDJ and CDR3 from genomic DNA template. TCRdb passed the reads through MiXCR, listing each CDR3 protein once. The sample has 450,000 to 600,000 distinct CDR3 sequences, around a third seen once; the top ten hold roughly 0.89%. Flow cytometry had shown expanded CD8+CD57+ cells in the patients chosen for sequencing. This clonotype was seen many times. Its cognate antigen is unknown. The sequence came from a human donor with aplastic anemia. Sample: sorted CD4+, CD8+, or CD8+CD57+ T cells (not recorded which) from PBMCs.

CDR3 loop: CSASLDRSNSPLHF. CDR3 nucleotide sequence: TGCAGTGCTAGTTTGGACAGGAGTAATTCACCCCTCCACTTT. The chain uses TRBV20-1 and TRBJ1-6; 7 bases are a match to TRBD1. Trimming took 3 bases from V and 6 from J; bases not matched to a gene: 5. Germline CDR1 is DFQATT and CDR2 is SNEGSKA (reference sequence). The CDR3 extends over 14 amino acids.